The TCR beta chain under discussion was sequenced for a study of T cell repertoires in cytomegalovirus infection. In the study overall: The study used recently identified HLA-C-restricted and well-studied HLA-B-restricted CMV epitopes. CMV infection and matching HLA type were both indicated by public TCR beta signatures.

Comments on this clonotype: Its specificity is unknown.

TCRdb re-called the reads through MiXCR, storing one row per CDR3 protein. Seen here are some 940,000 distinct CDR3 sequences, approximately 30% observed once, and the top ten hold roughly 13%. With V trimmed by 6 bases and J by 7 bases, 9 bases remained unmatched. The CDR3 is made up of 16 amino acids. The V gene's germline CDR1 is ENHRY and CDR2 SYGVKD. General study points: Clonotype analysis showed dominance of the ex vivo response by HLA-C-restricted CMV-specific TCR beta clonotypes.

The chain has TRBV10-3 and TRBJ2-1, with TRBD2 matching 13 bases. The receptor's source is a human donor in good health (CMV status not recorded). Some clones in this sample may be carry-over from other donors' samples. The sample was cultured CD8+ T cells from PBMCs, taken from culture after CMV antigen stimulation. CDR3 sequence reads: CAIRPTSGGAKNEQFF. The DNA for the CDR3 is TGTGCCATCAGACCTACTAGCGGGGGGGCTAAAAATGAGCAGTTCTTC.